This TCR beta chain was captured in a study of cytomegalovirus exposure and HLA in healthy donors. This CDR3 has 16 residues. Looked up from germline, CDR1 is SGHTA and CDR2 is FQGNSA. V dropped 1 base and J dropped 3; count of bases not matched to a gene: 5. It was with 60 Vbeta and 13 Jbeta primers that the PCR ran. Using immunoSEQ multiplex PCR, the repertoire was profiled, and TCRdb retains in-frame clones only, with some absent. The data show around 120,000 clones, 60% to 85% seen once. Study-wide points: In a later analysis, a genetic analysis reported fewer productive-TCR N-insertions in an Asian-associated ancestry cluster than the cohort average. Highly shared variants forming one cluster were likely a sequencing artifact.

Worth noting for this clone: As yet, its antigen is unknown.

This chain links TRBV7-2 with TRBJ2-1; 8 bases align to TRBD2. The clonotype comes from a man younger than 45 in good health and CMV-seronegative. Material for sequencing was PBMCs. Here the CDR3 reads CASSLGAGGRYNEQFF. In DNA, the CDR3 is TGTGCCAGCAGCTTAGGCGCGGGGGGACGCTACAATGAGCAGTTCTTC.